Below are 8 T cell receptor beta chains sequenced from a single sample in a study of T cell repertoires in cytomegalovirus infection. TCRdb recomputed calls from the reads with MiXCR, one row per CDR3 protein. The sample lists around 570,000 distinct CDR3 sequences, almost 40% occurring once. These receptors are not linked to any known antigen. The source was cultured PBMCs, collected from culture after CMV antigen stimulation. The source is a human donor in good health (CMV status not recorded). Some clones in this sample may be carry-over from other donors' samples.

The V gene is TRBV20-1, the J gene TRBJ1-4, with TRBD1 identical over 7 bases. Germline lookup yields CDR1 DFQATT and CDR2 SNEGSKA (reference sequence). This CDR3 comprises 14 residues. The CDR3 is CRATDRTTNEKLFF. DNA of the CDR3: TGCAGAGCGACGGACAGGACAACTAATGAAAAACTGTTTTTT.

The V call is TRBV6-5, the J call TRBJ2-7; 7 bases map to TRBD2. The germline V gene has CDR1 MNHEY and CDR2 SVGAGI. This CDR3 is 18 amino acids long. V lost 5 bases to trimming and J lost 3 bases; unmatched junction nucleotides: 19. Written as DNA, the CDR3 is TGTGCCAGCAGTGAACCGGGAGGCCCTTTGTCCTCCTACTACGAGCAGTACTTC. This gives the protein CASSEPGGPLSSYYEQYF.

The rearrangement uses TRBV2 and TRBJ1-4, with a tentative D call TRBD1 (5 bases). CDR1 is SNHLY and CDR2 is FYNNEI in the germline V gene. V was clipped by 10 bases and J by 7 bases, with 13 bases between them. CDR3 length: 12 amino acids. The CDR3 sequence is CATGTRSEKLFF. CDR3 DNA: TGTGCCACCGGGACGCGAAGTGAAAAACTGTTTTTT.

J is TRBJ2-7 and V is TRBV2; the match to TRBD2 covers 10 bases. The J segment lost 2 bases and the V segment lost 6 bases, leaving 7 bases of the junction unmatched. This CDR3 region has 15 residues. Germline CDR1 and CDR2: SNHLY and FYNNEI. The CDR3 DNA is TGTGCCAGCAGCCGCGGACTAGCGGCCCCCTACGAGCAGTACTTC. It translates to CASSRGLAAPYEQYF.

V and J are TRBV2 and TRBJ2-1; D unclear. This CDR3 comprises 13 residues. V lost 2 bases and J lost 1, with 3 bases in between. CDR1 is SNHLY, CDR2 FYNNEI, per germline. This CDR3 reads CASSENSYNEQFF. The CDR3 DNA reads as TGTGCCAGCAGTGAAAATTCCTACAATGAGCAGTTCTTC.

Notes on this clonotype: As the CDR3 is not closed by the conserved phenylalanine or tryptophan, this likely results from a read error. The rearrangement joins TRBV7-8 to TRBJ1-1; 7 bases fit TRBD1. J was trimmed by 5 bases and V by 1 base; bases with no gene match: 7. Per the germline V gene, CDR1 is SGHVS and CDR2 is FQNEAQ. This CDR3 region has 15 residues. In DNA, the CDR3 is TGTGCCAGCAGCTTAGATAAGGGGGCGCGAACTGAAGCTTTCGTT. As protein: CASSLDKGARTEAFV.

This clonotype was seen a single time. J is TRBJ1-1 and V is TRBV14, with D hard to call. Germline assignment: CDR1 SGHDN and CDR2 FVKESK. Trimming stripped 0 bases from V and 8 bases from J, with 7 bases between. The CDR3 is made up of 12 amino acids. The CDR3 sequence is CASSQDRYEAFF. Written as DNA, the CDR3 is TGTGCCAGCAGCCAAGATAGGTACGAAGCTTTCTTT.

The CDR3 loop reads CSARELGTSTDNEQFF. The DNA of the CDR3 is TGCAGTGCTAGAGAACTCGGGACTAGCACCGACAATGAGCAGTTCTTC. The chain carries TRBV20-1 and TRBJ2-1; TRBD2 aligns across 9 bases. V shed 0 bases and J 5 bases; nucleotides not matched to a gene: 8. Germline CDR1 and CDR2: DFQATT and SNEGSKA (reference sequence). This CDR3 has 16 amino acids.